This TCR beta chain appears in the sequencing data of a study of blood T cell repertoires in COVID-19 (dated by TCRdb to the early 2020s). About the study as a whole: Samples covering the acute and convalescent phases of COVID-19 were provided by collaborators in the United States, Italy and Spain. The material from the prospective study consisted of cDNA or gDNA derived from T cells, B-cell-depleted T cells, or PBMCs. Deeply sampled blood TCRbeta repertoires from subjects exposed to, actively infected with, or recovered from COVID-19 were included in the dataset. The repertoires were made available in a free public database intended to serve as a resource for research on the immune response to SARS-CoV-2. Samples were obtained from the ongoing ImmuneRACE study (first 160 participants) and from some 1,200 subjects provided by 6 global collaborators. Sample metadata almost always included a de-identified subject ID, COVID-19 status, age in years and sex. Where available, HLA class I and class II types were obtained from metadata supplied by the sample provider rather than from assay-based typing.

Here is what the overall study found, with its caveats: How much clinical and demographic metadata was included differed by source and by participant, and the metadata was provided uncurated.

A distance of 14 bases separates the germline ends of V and J, which lose 0 bases and 7 bases respectively. The CDR3, from cysteine to phenylalanine, totals 16 residues. The CDR3 DNA has 48 bases and is translated from base 1. CDR1 SGDLS and CDR2 YYNGEE are derived from the germline V gene. TCRbeta CDR3 regions were amplified from genomic DNA by means of the immunoSEQ Assay, a bias-controlled multiplex PCR. As for the original processing: The number of nucleated cells in each sample was estimated from the amplification of reference gene primers within the assay. To quantify the absolute abundance of each unique TCRbeta CDR3 rearrangement, sequence reads were collapsed and filtered. For each sample, productive Simpson clonality was calculated as the square root of Simpson's diversity index over productive rearrangements. Drawn from immuneACCESS, this table holds only the in-frame rearrangements with V and J called that TCRdb kept. Clones are partly lost; checked studies trace under half to an unresolved V gene and leave the rest unexplained. V, J and clone size reflect that table, while D and trimming were determined from the DNA. Here the sample has tens of thousands of clones; 75% to 90% occur a single time. Approximately 45% of the sample lies in the top ten.

One collaborating source in Seattle enrolled patients while the patients were actively infected and followed the patients over time throughout the course of disease. The collaborating institutions used their own protocols to collect whole blood in K2EDTA tubes. For TCRbeta analysis, collaborators shipped samples in one of three forms: frozen whole blood, isolated PBMCs, or DNA extracted from either of those sample types. For this clone: Its antigen specificity is not known. No quality values exist for individual bases; no much larger clone is one base distant.

The material sequenced was peripheral blood. The sequence came from an older woman with COVID-19, enrolled during active disease. The rearrangement combines TRBV9 with TRBJ1-6; matching of 5 bases hints at TRBD1 as the D gene. The CDR3 protein is CASSVVRWRGNSPLHF. The DNA is TGTGCCAGCAGCGTAGTTAGGTGGCGGGGGAATTCACCCCTCCACTTT. When the CDR3 is completed using the reference TRBV9 and TRBJ1-6 genes on either side, the full variable domain is DSGVTQTPKHLITATGQRVTLRCSPRSGDLSVYWYQQSLDQGLQFLIQYYNGEERAKGNILERFSAQQFPDLHSELNLSSLELGDSALYFCASSVVRWRGNSPLHFGNGTRLTVT.